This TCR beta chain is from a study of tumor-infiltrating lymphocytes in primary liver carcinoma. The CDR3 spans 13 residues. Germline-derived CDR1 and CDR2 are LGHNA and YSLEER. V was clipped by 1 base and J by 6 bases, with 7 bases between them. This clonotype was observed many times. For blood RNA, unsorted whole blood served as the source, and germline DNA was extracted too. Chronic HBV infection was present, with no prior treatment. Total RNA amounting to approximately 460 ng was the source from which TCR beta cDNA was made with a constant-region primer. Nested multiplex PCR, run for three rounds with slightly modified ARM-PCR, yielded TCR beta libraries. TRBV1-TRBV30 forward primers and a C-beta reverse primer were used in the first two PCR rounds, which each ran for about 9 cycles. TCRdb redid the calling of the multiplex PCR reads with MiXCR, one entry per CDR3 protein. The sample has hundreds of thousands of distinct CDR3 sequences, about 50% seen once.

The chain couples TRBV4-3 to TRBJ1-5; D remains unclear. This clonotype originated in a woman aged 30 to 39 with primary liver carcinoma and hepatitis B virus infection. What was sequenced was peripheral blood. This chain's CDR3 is CASSQVGLQPQHF. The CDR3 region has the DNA TGCGCCAGCAGCCAAGTGGGCCTTCAGCCCCAGCATTTT.